Detailed here is one TCR beta chain. The data derive from a study of cytomegalovirus exposure and HLA in healthy donors. The donors formed part of the roughly 110-subject validation cohort, distinct from the roughly 670-subject first cohort. The germline V gene has CDR1 MGHRA and CDR2 YSYEKL. Trimming cost V 0 bases and J 1 base, with 13 bases left between them. The CDR3 loop spans 16 amino acids. Measured with immunoSEQ multiplex PCR; TCRdb has only the in-frame clones, and not every one. In the table there are tens of thousands of clones, roughly 95% of which are singletons. The rearrangement uses TRBV4-1 and TRBJ2-7; TRBD2 is a possible D gene (5 bases). The sequence came from a man aged 18 to 29 in good health and CMV-seronegative. Material: PBMCs. The CDR3 DNA is TGCGCCAGCAGCCAAGATGGCTACGGGGATTCCTACGAGCAGTACTTC. Amino acid sequence: CASSQDGYGDSYEQYF.